This TCR beta chain is drawn from a study of T cell changes during pregnancy in multiple sclerosis. Clones were sequenced by immunoSEQ multiplex PCR, and TCRdb holds only the in-frame ones, with some missing. The sample yields 35,000 to 50,000 clones, 84% seen once. The CDR3 runs 14 residues. Germline CDR1 is MNHNS and CDR2 is SASEGT. V was trimmed by 10 bases and J by 1 base, leaving 14 bases between them. This clone showed up just once. The receptor comes from a female donor with multiple sclerosis, enrolled in a pregnancy study. The rearrangement joins TRBV6-1 to TRBJ2-1, with D perhaps matching TRBD2 (5 bases). This material consisted of CD4+ T cells from peripheral blood mononuclear cells, taken before pregnancy. The CDR3: CATEEATSYNEQFF. In nucleotides, the CDR3 is TGTGCCACCGAGGAGGCCACTTCCTACAATGAGCAGTTCTTC.